This paragraph covers one T cell receptor (beta chain) sequence. This sample is drawn from a study of glioma-infiltrating T cells after dendritic cell vaccination. Assay used: immunoSEQ multiplex PCR; TCRdb lists only in-frame clones, some missing. The sample lists just under 100,000 clones, around 80% seen once, with approximately 5.4% in the top ten. Time point of the sample: after dendritic cell vaccination, including at tumor progression/relapse. Blood PBMC samples: pre-vaccination, two weeks post third vaccination, and at tumor progression. This TCR derives from a human donor with glioblastoma. The sequences come from blood, collected after dendritic cell vaccination.

CDR3 sequence: CASSFMDRTYEQYF. CDR3 in DNA: TGCGCCAGCAGCTTCATGGACAGAACCTACGAGCAGTACTTC. The chain links TRBV5-1 to TRBJ2-7; perhaps TRBD1 as D (6 bases). The CDR3 sequence is 14 residues long. V was shortened by 2 bases and J by 2 bases, with 11 bases between the two germline ends. Germline CDR1 and CDR2: SGHRS and YFSETQ.